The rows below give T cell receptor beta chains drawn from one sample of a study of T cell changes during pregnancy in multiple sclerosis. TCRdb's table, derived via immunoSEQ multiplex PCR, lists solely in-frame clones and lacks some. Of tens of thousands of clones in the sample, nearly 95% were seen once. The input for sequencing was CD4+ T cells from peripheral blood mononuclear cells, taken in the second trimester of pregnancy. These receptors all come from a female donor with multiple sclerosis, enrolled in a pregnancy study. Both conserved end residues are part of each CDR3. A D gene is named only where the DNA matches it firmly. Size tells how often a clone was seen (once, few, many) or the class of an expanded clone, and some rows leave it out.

CDR3aa: CASSLGLADYEQYF; CDR3nt: TGTGCCAGCAGCTTGGGACTAGCAGACTACGAGCAGTACTTC; j_gene: TRBJ2-7; v_gene: TRBV5-4; abundance: few; d_gene: TRBD2
CDR3aa: CASSGTEFWEKLFF; CDR3nt: TGTGCCAGCAGCGGGACAGAATTCTGGGAAAAACTGTTTTTT; j_gene: TRBJ1-4; v_gene: TRBV9; abundance: .; d_gene: .
CDR3aa: CASSEGGYGYTF; CDR3nt: TGTGCCAGCAGCGAAGGAGGCTATGGCTACACCTTC; j_gene: TRBJ1-2; v_gene: TRBV5-8; abundance: .; d_gene: .
CDR3aa: CASTTLTGGQYF; CDR3nt: TGTGCCAGCACCACGCTTACGGGTGGCCAGTACTTC; j_gene: TRBJ2-5; v_gene: TRBV28; abundance: .; d_gene: .
CDR3aa: CAITGGAQNTGELFF; CDR3nt: TGTGCCATCACCGGAGGGGCCCAGAACACCGGGGAGCTGTTTTTT; j_gene: TRBJ2-2; v_gene: TRBV10-3; abundance: .; d_gene: .
CDR3aa: CASSSAGTVNSPLHF; CDR3nt: TGTGCCAGCAGTTCAGCCGGGACAGTCAATTCACCCCTCCACTTT; j_gene: TRBJ1-6; v_gene: TRBV5-4; abundance: .; d_gene: TRBD1
CDR3aa: CASSQLAGTNTGELFF; CDR3nt: TGTGCCAGCAGCCAACTAGCGGGGACGAACACCGGGGAGCTGTTTTTT; j_gene: TRBJ2-2; v_gene: TRBV4-2; abundance: .; d_gene: TRBD2
CDR3aa: CAINDGAADNSPLHF; CDR3nt: TGTGCCATCAACGATGGGGCAGCAGATAATTCACCCCTCCACTTT; j_gene: TRBJ1-6; v_gene: TRBV7-9; abundance: .; d_gene: .
CDR3aa: CASGGRSAAGQGTQYF; CDR3nt: TGTGCCAGCGGAGGTCGGTCGGCAGCGGGTCAAGGTACCCAGTACTTC; j_gene: TRBJ2-5; v_gene: TRBV2; abundance: .; d_gene: .
CDR3aa: CASSLQVLGTDTQYF; CDR3nt: TGTGCCAGCAGCTTGCAGGTTTTGGGCACAGATACGCAGTATTTT; j_gene: TRBJ2-3; v_gene: TRBV5-4; abundance: .; d_gene: .
CDR3aa: CASSLSLVDIGGYTF; CDR3nt: TGTGCCAGCAGTTTATCTTTGGTAGATATTGGTGGCTACACCTTC; j_gene: TRBJ1-2; v_gene: TRBV27; abundance: .; d_gene: .
CDR3aa: CASSLVGQGASYEQYF; CDR3nt: TGTGCCAGCAGCTTAGTGGGACAGGGGGCTTCCTACGAGCAGTACTTC; j_gene: TRBJ2-7; v_gene: TRBV7-9; abundance: .; d_gene: TRBD1
CDR3aa: CASSFQVMNTEAFF; CDR3nt: TGTGCCAGCAGCTTCCAGGTAATGAACACTGAAGCTTTCTTT; j_gene: TRBJ1-1; v_gene: TRBV7-3; abundance: once; d_gene: .
CDR3aa: CASSLVEGGEAFF; CDR3nt: TGTGCCAGCAGCTTGGTGGAAGGCGGTGAAGCTTTCTTT; j_gene: TRBJ1-1; v_gene: TRBV11-1; abundance: once; d_gene: .
CDR3aa: CASSMWTVPSTNEKLFF; CDR3nt: TGTGCCAGTAGTATGTGGACAGTCCCTTCAACTAATGAAAAACTGTTTTTT; j_gene: TRBJ1-4; v_gene: TRBV19; abundance: .; d_gene: .
CDR3aa: CASSLVSRNNYGYTF; CDR3nt: TGTGCCAGCAGCTTAGTATCCAGGAATAACTATGGCTACACCTTC; j_gene: TRBJ1-2; v_gene: TRBV13; abundance: .; d_gene: .
CDR3aa: CASSPWGQTEKLFF; CDR3nt: TGTGCCAGCAGTCCCTGGGGACAGACGGAAAAACTGTTTTTT; j_gene: TRBJ1-4; v_gene: TRBV6-6; abundance: .; d_gene: TRBD1
CDR3aa: CASSLHSSGNTIYF; CDR3nt: TGTGCCAGCAGCCTACACAGCTCTGGAAACACCATATATTTT; j_gene: TRBJ1-3; v_gene: TRBV2; abundance: .; d_gene: .
CDR3aa: CASSFHYEQYF; CDR3nt: TGTGCCAGCAGCTTCCATTACGAGCAGTACTTC; j_gene: TRBJ2-7; v_gene: TRBV5-5; abundance: once; d_gene: .
CDR3aa: CSVEGTSGSSGNTIYF; CDR3nt: TGCAGCGTTGAGGGAACATCGGGAAGCTCTGGAAACACCATATATTTT; j_gene: TRBJ1-3; v_gene: TRBV29-1; abundance: .; d_gene: .
CDR3aa: CASSALQSYEQYF; CDR3nt: TGTGCCAGCAGCGCTCTACAGAGCTACGAGCAGTACTTC; j_gene: TRBJ2-7; v_gene: TRBV7-2; abundance: .; d_gene: .
CDR3aa: CAISGDRDTEAFF; CDR3nt: TGTGCCATCAGTGGGGACAGGGACACTGAAGCTTTCTTT; j_gene: TRBJ1-1; v_gene: TRBV10-3; abundance: .; d_gene: TRBD1
CDR3aa: CASSLMRVGEQFF; CDR3nt: TGTGCCAGCAGCTTAATGAGGGTTGGAGAGCAGTTCTTC; j_gene: TRBJ2-1; v_gene: TRBV7-2; abundance: .; d_gene: .
CDR3aa: CASSLGGDREVNYGYTF; CDR3nt: TGTGCCAGCAGCTTAGGAGGGGACAGGGAAGTCAACTATGGCTACACCTTC; j_gene: TRBJ1-2; v_gene: TRBV7-9; abundance: .; d_gene: TRBD1